A selection of T cell receptor beta chains follows, all from one sample in a study of T cells in Graves' hyperthyroidism and ophthalmopathy. Each CDR3 protein is one row after TCRdb ran MiXCR on the multiplex PCR reads. The sample has hundreds of thousands of distinct CDR3 sequences; 15% are singletons. Sequenced material: blood. The receptors come from a woman in her 30s with Graves' hyperthyroidism. Each CDR3 is given with its conserved first and last residue. A D gene is named only where the DNA matches it firmly. Clone size is not always given. Where it is, it says once, few, many or a class for expanded clones.

J gene: TRBJ2-3; V gene: TRBV27; clone size: NA; D gene: TRBD2; CDR3 length: 16; CDR3 DNA: TGTGCCAGCAGGGAGGGGACTAGACGAAGCACAGATACGCAGTATTTT; CDR3 protein: CASREGTRRSTDTQYF
J gene: TRBJ1-2; V gene: TRBV20-1; clone size: NA; D gene: NA; CDR3 length: 14; CDR3 DNA: TGCAGTGCTAGTATGACCGGGACAAGGCATGGCTACACCTTC; CDR3 protein: CSASMTGTRHGYTF
J gene: TRBJ2-1; V gene: TRBV28; clone size: few; D gene: NA; CDR3 length: 13; CDR3 DNA: TGTGCCAGCAGTTCGACCGGGACATATGAGCAGTTCTTC; CDR3 protein: CASSSTGTYEQFF
J gene: TRBJ1-2; V gene: TRBV5-6; clone size: NA; D gene: NA; CDR3 length: 13; CDR3 DNA: TGTGCCAGCAGCGTTGTTCGGGAGTATGGCTACACCTTC; CDR3 protein: CASSVVREYGYTF
J gene: TRBJ2-5; V gene: TRBV9; clone size: few; D gene: TRBD1; CDR3 length: 14; CDR3 DNA: TGTGCCAGCAGCGTAGGGGACAGCCAAGAGACCCAGTACTTC; CDR3 protein: CASSVGDSQETQYF
J gene: TRBJ2-7; V gene: TRBV3-1; clone size: NA; D gene: NA; CDR3 length: 16; CDR3 DNA: TGTGCCAGCAGCCAATATGGGGCGGGATACTCCTACGAGCAGTACTTC; CDR3 protein: CASSQYGAGYSYEQYF
J gene: TRBJ2-7; V gene: TRBV20-1; clone size: many; D gene: TRBD2; CDR3 length: 14; CDR3 DNA: TGCAGTGCTACCTGGCTAGCGGGGACTGGAGAGCAGTACTTC; CDR3 protein: CSATWLAGTGEQYF
J gene: TRBJ1-2; V gene: TRBV6-1; clone size: few; D gene: NA; CDR3 length: 18; CDR3 DNA: TGTGCCAGCAGAGCAATCCCGGGACGGAGGCACAGTAACTATGGCTACACCTTC; CDR3 protein: CASRAIPGRRHSNYGYTF
J gene: TRBJ1-5; V gene: TRBV20-1; clone size: NA; D gene: NA; CDR3 length: 16; CDR3 DNA: TGCAGTGCTAGAGAATTTGAGGGGAGAGGCAATCAGCCCCAGCATTTT; CDR3 protein: CSAREFEGRGNQPQHF
J gene: TRBJ2-3; V gene: TRBV11-3; clone size: NA; D gene: TRBD1; CDR3 length: 16; CDR3 DNA: TGTGCCAGCAGCATCCGGACAGGGGGCCCCGCAGATACGCAGTATTTT; CDR3 protein: CASSIRTGGPADTQYF
J gene: TRBJ2-7; V gene: TRBV20-1; clone size: many; D gene: NA; CDR3 length: 13; CDR3 DNA: TGCAGTGTGGGTAGAGGGGGAACATACGAGCAGTACTTC; CDR3 protein: CSVGRGGTYEQYF
J gene: TRBJ2-3; V gene: TRBV20-1; clone size: many; D gene: NA; CDR3 length: 13; CDR3 DNA: TGCAGTGCTAGATTGTCCTACACAGATACGCAGTATTTT; CDR3 protein: CSARLSYTDTQYF
J gene: TRBJ2-1; V gene: TRBV6-1; clone size: many; D gene: TRBD2; CDR3 length: 15; CDR3 DNA: TGTGCCAGCAGTTCCTTGCTAGCGGTCTACAATGAGCAGTTCTTC; CDR3 protein: CASSSLLAVYNEQFF
J gene: TRBJ2-5; V gene: TRBV18; clone size: many; D gene: NA; CDR3 length: 13; CDR3 DNA: TGTGCCAGCTCACCACTCCCAGAAGAGACCCAGTACTTC; CDR3 protein: CASSPLPEETQYF
J gene: TRBJ2-6; V gene: TRBV12-3/TRBV12-4; clone size: few; D gene: TRBD1; CDR3 length: 18; CDR3 DNA: TGTGCCAGCACCTCCGGGACAGGGGGCTTCTTTGGGGCCAACGTCCTGACTTTC; CDR3 protein: CASTSGTGGFFGANVLTF
J gene: TRBJ2-1; V gene: TRBV6-1; clone size: many; D gene: TRBD2; CDR3 length: 15; CDR3 DNA: TGTGCCAGCACCCCTCGTCCGGGAGGGGTAGCTGAGCAGTTCTTC; CDR3 protein: CASTPRPGGVAEQFF
J gene: TRBJ1-4; V gene: TRBV27; clone size: NA; D gene: NA; CDR3 length: 13; CDR3 DNA: TGTGCCAGCAGTTTCCGGCCAGGGGAAAAACTGTTTTTT; CDR3 protein: CASSFRPGEKLFF
J gene: TRBJ2-1; V gene: TRBV29-1; clone size: few; D gene: TRBD1; CDR3 length: 15; CDR3 DNA: TGCAGCGCATGGCGAGGGACAGGGGGTTACAATGAGCAGTTCTTC; CDR3 protein: CSAWRGTGGYNEQFF
J gene: TRBJ2-5; V gene: TRBV20-1; clone size: many; D gene: TRBD2; CDR3 length: 16; CDR3 DNA: TGCAGTGCTGGGGGGGGGGTAGCGGGAGGACAAGAGACCCAGTACTTC; CDR3 protein: CSAGGGVAGGQETQYF
J gene: TRBJ2-1; V gene: TRBV7-9; clone size: many; D gene: NA; CDR3 length: 16; CDR3 DNA: TGTGCCAGCAGTCATCTAGCTACACCCTCCTACAATGAGCAGTTCTTC; CDR3 protein: CASSHLATPSYNEQFF
J gene: TRBJ2-1; V gene: TRBV20-1; clone size: many; D gene: NA; CDR3 length: 14; CDR3 DNA: TGCAGTGCTAGGGGGCAGGTCGTCTACAATGAGCAGTTCTTC; CDR3 protein: CSARGQVVYNEQFF
J gene: TRBJ2-1; V gene: TRBV10-1; clone size: few; D gene: TRBD2; CDR3 length: 13; CDR3 DNA: TGCGCCAGTTCGGGACTAGTTGGTGCTGAGCAGTTCTTC; CDR3 protein: CASSGLVGAEQFF
J gene: TRBJ2-1; V gene: TRBV7-9; clone size: few; D gene: TRBD2; CDR3 length: 19; CDR3 DNA: TGTGCCAGCAGGGGAGAAAATATTGGACTAGCGTACCCCTACAATGAGCAGTTCTTC; CDR3 protein: CASRGENIGLAYPYNEQFF
J gene: TRBJ2-1; V gene: TRBV10-3; clone size: few; D gene: TRBD2; CDR3 length: 13; CDR3 DNA: TGTGCCACGGGACTAGCGGGAGTCAATGAGCAGTTCTTC; CDR3 protein: CATGLAGVNEQFF
J gene: TRBJ2-7; V gene: TRBV6-1; clone size: few; D gene: NA; CDR3 length: 13; CDR3 DNA: TGTGCCAGCACCTTTGGGGAACTCTACGAGCAGTACTTC; CDR3 protein: CASTFGELYEQYF
J gene: TRBJ1-3; V gene: TRBV3-1; clone size: many; D gene: NA; CDR3 length: 16; CDR3 DNA: TGTGCCAGCAGCCCTTTCCAACAGTTCTCTGGAAACACCATATATTTT; CDR3 protein: CASSPFQQFSGNTIYF
J gene: TRBJ2-1; V gene: TRBV20-1; clone size: many; D gene: NA; CDR3 length: 13; CDR3 DNA: TGCAGTGCTCGGGGGCGCGGACACAATGAGCAGTTCTTC; CDR3 protein: CSARGRGHNEQFF
J gene: TRBJ1-2; V gene: TRBV6-1; clone size: many; D gene: NA; CDR3 length: 14; CDR3 DNA: TGTGCCAGCAGTGAAGACGGCGGAAACTATGGCTACACCTTC; CDR3 protein: CASSEDGGNYGYTF
J gene: TRBJ2-1; V gene: TRBV12-3/TRBV12-4; clone size: many; D gene: TRBD1; CDR3 length: 15; CDR3 DNA: TGTGCCAGCAGTTTATCGGGACAGGGGGCCGTTGAGCAGTTCTTC; CDR3 protein: CASSLSGQGAVEQFF
J gene: TRBJ2-1; V gene: TRBV7-3; clone size: few; D gene: NA; CDR3 length: 13; CDR3 DNA: TGTGCCAGCAGCTTCGGGTTCTACAATGAGCAGTTCTTC; CDR3 protein: CASSFGFYNEQFF
J gene: TRBJ2-1; V gene: TRBV20-1; clone size: once; D gene: NA; CDR3 length: 13; CDR3 DNA: TGCAGTGCTAGATTACTAGACTACAATGAGCAGTTCTTC; CDR3 protein: CSARLLDYNEQFF
J gene: TRBJ1-5; V gene: TRBV27; clone size: NA; D gene: NA; CDR3 length: 14; CDR3 DNA: TGTGCCAGCTCCCCGGGTTTTGGCAATCAGCCCCAGCATTTT; CDR3 protein: CASSPGFGNQPQHF
J gene: TRBJ1-6; V gene: TRBV2; clone size: NA; D gene: TRBD1; CDR3 length: 17; CDR3 DNA: TGTGCCGGCAGTGAACTCCCGGGACAGGGGAATAATTCACCCCTCCACTTT; CDR3 protein: CAGSELPGQGNNSPLHF
J gene: TRBJ2-3; V gene: TRBV7-8; clone size: many; D gene: TRBD2; CDR3 length: 16; CDR3 DNA: TGTGCCAGCAGCTTCGGGGGGGTAGCGGGAATTGATACGCAGTATTTT; CDR3 protein: CASSFGGVAGIDTQYF
J gene: TRBJ2-3; V gene: TRBV5-1; clone size: once; D gene: TRBD1; CDR3 length: 14; CDR3 DNA: TGCGCCAGTACCGACACAGGGGGCACAGATACGCAGTATTTT; CDR3 protein: CASTDTGGTDTQYF
J gene: TRBJ2-3; V gene: TRBV6-4; clone size: many; D gene: NA; CDR3 length: 16; CDR3 DNA: TGTGCCAGCAGTGACCTTCCGGGAGAGGGCACAGATACGCAGTATTTT; CDR3 protein: CASSDLPGEGTDTQYF
J gene: TRBJ2-3; V gene: TRBV7-9; clone size: many; D gene: NA; CDR3 length: 15; CDR3 DNA: TGTGCCAGCAGCTATCAGGGTCTTCTCACAGATACGCAGTATTTT; CDR3 protein: CASSYQGLLTDTQYF
J gene: TRBJ1-1; V gene: TRBV15; clone size: few; D gene: NA; CDR3 length: 14; CDR3 DNA: TGTGCCACCAGCTTAGAGGTAAAGAACACTGAAGCTTTCTTT; CDR3 protein: CATSLEVKNTEAFF
J gene: TRBJ2-5; V gene: TRBV7-2; clone size: many; D gene: NA; CDR3 length: 13; CDR3 DNA: TGTGCCAGCAGCCCAGCCGGACAGCAGCCGGAGTACTTC; CDR3 protein: CASSPAGQQPEYF
J gene: TRBJ1-6; V gene: TRBV19; clone size: NA; D gene: NA; CDR3 length: 15; CDR3 DNA: TGTGCCAGTAGTATTGGGAGCTCCTATAATTCACCCCTCCACTTT; CDR3 protein: CASSIGSSYNSPLHF